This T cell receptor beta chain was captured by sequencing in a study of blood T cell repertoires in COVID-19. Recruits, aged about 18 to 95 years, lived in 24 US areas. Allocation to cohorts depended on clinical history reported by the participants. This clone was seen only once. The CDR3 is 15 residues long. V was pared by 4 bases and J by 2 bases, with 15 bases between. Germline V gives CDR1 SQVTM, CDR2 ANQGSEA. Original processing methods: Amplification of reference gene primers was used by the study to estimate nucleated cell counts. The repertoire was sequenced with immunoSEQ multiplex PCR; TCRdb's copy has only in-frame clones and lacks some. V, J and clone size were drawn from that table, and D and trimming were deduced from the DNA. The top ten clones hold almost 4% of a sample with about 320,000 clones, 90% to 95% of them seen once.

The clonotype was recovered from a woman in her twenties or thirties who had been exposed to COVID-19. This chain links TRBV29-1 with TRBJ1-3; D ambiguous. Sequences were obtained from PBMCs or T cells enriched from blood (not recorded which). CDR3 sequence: CSVAGRGLTGNTIYF. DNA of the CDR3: TGCAGCGTTGCCGGGAGAGGACTAACTGGAAACACCATATATTTT.